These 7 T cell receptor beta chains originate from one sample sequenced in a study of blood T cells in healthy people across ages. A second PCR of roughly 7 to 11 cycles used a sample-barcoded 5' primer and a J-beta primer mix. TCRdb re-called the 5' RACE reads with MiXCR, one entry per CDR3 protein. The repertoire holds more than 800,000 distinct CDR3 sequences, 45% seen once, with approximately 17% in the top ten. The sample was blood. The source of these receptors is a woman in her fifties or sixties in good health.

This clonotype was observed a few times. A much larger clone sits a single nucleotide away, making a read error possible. Here the CDR3 DNA reads TGTGCCAGCAGCGAAACTAGCGGGAGGGCCGTTAATGAGCAGTACTTC. It specifies CASSETSGRAVNEQYF. The chain links TRBV5-5 to TRBJ2-7; 13 bases agree with TRBD2. This CDR3 region has 16 residues. V dropped 4 bases and J dropped 7; count of bases not matched to a gene: 11. CDR1 and CDR2 (germline): SGHKS, YYEKEE (reference sequence).

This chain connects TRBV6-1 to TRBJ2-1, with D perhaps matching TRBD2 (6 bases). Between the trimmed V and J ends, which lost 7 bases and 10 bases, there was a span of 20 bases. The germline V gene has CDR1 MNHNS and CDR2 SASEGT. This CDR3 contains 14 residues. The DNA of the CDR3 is TGTGCCAGCAAGGTAGCGGTAAGCTCCTACGAGCAGTTCTTC. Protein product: CASKVAVSSYEQFF.

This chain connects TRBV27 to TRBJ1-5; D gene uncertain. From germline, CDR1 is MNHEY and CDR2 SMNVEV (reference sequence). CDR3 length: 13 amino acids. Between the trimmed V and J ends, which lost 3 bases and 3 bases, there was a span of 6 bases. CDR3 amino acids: CASSFSTNQPQHF. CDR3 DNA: TGTGCCAGCAGTTTCAGTACCAATCAGCCCCAGCATTTT.

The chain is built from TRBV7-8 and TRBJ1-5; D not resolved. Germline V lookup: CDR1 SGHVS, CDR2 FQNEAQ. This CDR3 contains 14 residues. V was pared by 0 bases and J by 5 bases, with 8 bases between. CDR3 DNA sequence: TGTGCCAGCAGCTTAGCAGGTTTTTATCAGCCCCAGCATTTT. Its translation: CASSLAGFYQPQHF.

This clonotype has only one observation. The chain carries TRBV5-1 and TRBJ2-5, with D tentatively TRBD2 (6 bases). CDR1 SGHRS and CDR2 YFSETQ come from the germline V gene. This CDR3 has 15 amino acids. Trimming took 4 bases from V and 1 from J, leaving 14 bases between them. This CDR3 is CASSRLAVSQETQYF. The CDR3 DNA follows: TGCGCCAGCAGCCGGTTAGCGGTAAGCCAAGAGACCCAGTACTTC.

The DNA for the CDR3 is TGTGCCAGCAGCTCGATCCAGTCCTACGAGCAGTACTTC. Its protein product is CASSSIQSYEQYF. The rearrangement uses TRBV7-9 and TRBJ2-7, with unresolved D. From germline, CDR1 is SEHNR and CDR2 FQNEAQ (reference sequence). This CDR3 region has 13 residues. Deletions cut 4 bases from V and 1 base from J, with 8 bases between.

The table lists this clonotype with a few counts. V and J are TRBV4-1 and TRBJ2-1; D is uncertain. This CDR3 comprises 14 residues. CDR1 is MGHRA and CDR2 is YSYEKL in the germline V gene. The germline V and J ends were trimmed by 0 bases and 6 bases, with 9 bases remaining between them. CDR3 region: CASSQEGRTNEQFF. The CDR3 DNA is TGCGCCAGCAGCCAAGAGGGCAGGACCAATGAGCAGTTCTTC.